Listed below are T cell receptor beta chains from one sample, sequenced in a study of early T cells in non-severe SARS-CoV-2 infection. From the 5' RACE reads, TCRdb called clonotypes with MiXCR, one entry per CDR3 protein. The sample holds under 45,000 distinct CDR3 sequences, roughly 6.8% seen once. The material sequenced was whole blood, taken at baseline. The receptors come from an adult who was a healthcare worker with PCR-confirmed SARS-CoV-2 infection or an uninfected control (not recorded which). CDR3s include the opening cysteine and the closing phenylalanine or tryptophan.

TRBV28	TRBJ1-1	CASSTSGGLTEAFF
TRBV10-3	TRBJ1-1	CAISRTGGDGGTEAFF
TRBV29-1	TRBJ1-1	CSVGGPRSGDTEAFF
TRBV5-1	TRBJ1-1	CASSLDQGMNTEAFF
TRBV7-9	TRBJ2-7	CASSLVGYSYEQYF
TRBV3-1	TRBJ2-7	CASSPGLAGAYEQYF
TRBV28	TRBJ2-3	CASSLLGEGTSTDTQYF
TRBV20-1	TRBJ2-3	CSARGSHTDTQYF
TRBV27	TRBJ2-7	CASSSQREGSYEQYF
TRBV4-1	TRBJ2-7	CASSPLSWTTYEQYF
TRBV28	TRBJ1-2	CASSLSSRNYGYTF
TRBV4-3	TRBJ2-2	CASSRGQNGELFF
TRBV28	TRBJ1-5	CASSPRRTGGGQPQHF
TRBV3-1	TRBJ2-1	CATRDLLYNEQFF
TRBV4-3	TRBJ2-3	CASSQDSSGRARGDTQYF
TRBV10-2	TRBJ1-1	CASSESWATEAFF
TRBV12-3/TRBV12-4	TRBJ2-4	CASSKGGNAKNIQYF